This TCR beta chain was identified in a study of T cells in Graves' hyperthyroidism and ophthalmopathy. The CDR3 is 14 residues long. Germline CDR1 DFQATT, CDR2 SNEGSKA (reference sequence). The V end was cut by 3 bases, the J end by 2 bases, with 12 bases between. Every diagnosis used clinical symptoms, serum thyroxine and TRAb, thyroid ultrasound and orbital computed tomography. Many counts were recorded for this clonotype. It was RNA transcripts that yielded the amplified TCR beta CDR3 regions. HTBI primers were used for first-round RT-PCR of the TCR CDR3. TCRdb called the multiplex PCR reads again in MiXCR, with one record for every CDR3 protein. The sample consists of 350,000 or so distinct CDR3 sequences, approximately 22% of them appearing once.

The sequencing input was blood. This clonotype was obtained from a woman in her 50s with Graves' hyperthyroidism. The gene calls are TRBV20-1 and TRBJ2-3, with TRBD2 as a possible D gene (5 bases). The CDR3 DNA is TGCAGTGCTAGGGTACGGGAATTCACAGATACGCAGTATTTT. Translated: CSARVREFTDTQYF.